The 32 T cell receptor beta chains below were found in one sample sequenced in a study of OX40 agonist ivuxolimab in advanced cancers. This table comes from immunoSEQ multiplex PCR, and its TCRdb copy is limited to in-frame clones, with some not included. The table records roughly 100,000 clones, roughly 95% of them present only once. The specimen comprised CD4+ or CD8+ T cells sorted from blood, sampled in a trial of the OX40 agonist ivuxolimab. Receptors originate from an adult with an advanced solid tumor such as melanoma, head and neck, liver or kidney cancer.

The rearrangement joins TRBV11-2 to TRBJ2-2; D gene uncertain. The V gene lost 2 bases and the J gene lost 1 base, with 8 bases spanning the gap. Germline CDR1 SGHAT, CDR2 FQNNGV. The CDR3 extends over 15 amino acids. This CDR3 reads CASSLLTMNTGELFF. The CDR3 DNA sequence: TGTGCCAGCAGCTTACTAACTATGAACACCGGGGAGCTGTTTTTT.

V gene TRBV19 combines with J gene TRBJ1-2; 10 bases line up with TRBD1. Germline values: CDR1 LNHDA, CDR2 SQIVND (reference sequence). J lost 4 bases, V lost 6 bases, and 5 bases had no gene match. The CDR3 has 14 residues. The CDR3 is CASSRQGAPYGYTF. The CDR3 bases are TGTGCCAGTAGCAGACAGGGGGCTCCCTATGGCTACACCTTC.

The chain couples TRBV19 to TRBJ2-2, with a tentative D call TRBD2 (6 bases). Trimming stripped 8 bases from V and 2 bases from J, with 15 bases between. The CDR3 runs 15 residues. CDR1 and CDR2 from the germline V gene are LNHDA and SQIVND (reference sequence). The CDR3 DNA reads as TGTGCCAGTCGACTCGGCGGGGTTAACACCGGGGAGCTGTTTTTT. Its protein product is CASRLGGVNTGELFF.

The V and J genes are TRBV2 and TRBJ2-1; D is unclear. With 3 bases removed from V and 0 bases from J, the gap between germline ends came to 15 bases. Germline CDR1 SNHLY, CDR2 FYNNEI. CDR3 length: 17 amino acids. CDR3 nucleotides: TGTGCCAGCAGTGAGGGAACAGCTCGAAGCTCCTACAATGAGCAGTTCTTC. Protein sequence: CASSEGTARSSYNEQFF.

The chain recombines TRBV6-6 with TRBJ2-7, with D unresolved. The CDR3 runs to 15 residues. V lost 0 bases to trimming and J lost 2 bases, with 11 bases between them. The germline CDR1 and CDR2 sequences are MNHNY and SVGAGI (reference sequence). CDR3 region: CASSYSTSAAYEQYF. The DNA of the CDR3 is TGTGCCAGCAGTTACTCGACGAGCGCGGCCTACGAGCAGTACTTC.

V is TRBV13 and J is TRBJ1-3; D is undetermined. Germline loops: CDR1 PRHDT, CDR2 FYEKMQ (reference sequence). With 0 bases removed from V and 0 bases from J, the gap between germline ends came to 6 bases. The CDR3 spans 15 residues. The CDR3 DNA sequence: TGTGCCAGCAGCTTAGGGGACCTCTCTGGAAACACCATATATTTT. It is translated as CASSLGDLSGNTIYF.

The gene calls are TRBV27 and TRBJ1-5; no clear D. CDR1 is MNHEY, CDR2 SMNVEV, per germline (reference sequence). The CDR3 extends over 18 amino acids. V was cut by 0 bases and J by 4 bases, with 19 bases left in between. The CDR3 region is CASSLSLGGGPANQPQHF. The CDR3 coding sequence is TGTGCCAGCAGTTTATCTCTCGGTGGCGGACCAGCTAATCAGCCCCAGCATTTT.

This clone is a singleton in its sample. This chain connects TRBV27 to TRBJ2-1; D remains ambiguous. In germline, CDR1 is MNHEY, CDR2 SMNVEV (reference sequence). V was shortened by 1 base and J by 5 bases, with 6 bases between the two germline ends. The CDR3 runs to 13 residues. The CDR3 protein is CASSLWSHNEQFF. The CDR3 nucleotides are TGTGCCAGCAGTTTATGGTCGCACAATGAGCAGTTCTTC.

This clone was picked up a small number of times. The chain uses TRBV9 and TRBJ1-2; 10 bases fit TRBD1. Germline V gene lookup returns CDR1 SGDLS and CDR2 YYNGEE. This CDR3 contains 15 residues. V shed 3 bases, J shed 4 bases, and the junction held 6 bases outside the gene matches. The CDR3 is CASSAGQGGVYGYTF. CDR3 DNA: TGTGCCAGCAGCGCTGGACAGGGGGGAGTCTATGGCTACACCTTC.

The rearrangement joins TRBV7-9 to TRBJ2-1, with D possibly TRBD2 on 7 matching bases. CDR1 SEHNR and CDR2 FQNEAQ come from the germline V gene (reference sequence). Trimming stripped 1 base from V and 9 bases from J, with 16 bases between. The CDR3 runs 15 residues. DNA for the CDR3: TGTGCCAGCAGCTTAGGGGCTTTGGGAGGGGGTGAGCAGTTCTTC. Encoded protein: CASSLGALGGGEQFF. Full variable domain (outside the CDR3, taken from reference TRBV7-9 and TRBJ2-1): DTGVSQNPRHKITKRGQNVTFRCDPISEHNRLYWYRQTLGQGPEFLTYFQNEAQLEKSRLLSDRFSAERPKGSFSTLEIQRTEQGDSAMYLCASSLGALGGGEQFFGPGTRLTVL.

V and J are TRBV10-1 and TRBJ2-1, with D possibly matching TRBD2 (6 bases). V was pared by 6 bases and J by 1 base, with 16 bases between. Germline loops: CDR1 WNHNN, CDR2 SYGVQD (reference sequence). This CDR3 has 16 residues. The CDR3 coding sequence is TGCGCCAGCAGCGATGACCTTAGCGGTTCCTACAATGAGCAGTTCTTC. Translation gives CASSDDLSGSYNEQFF.

This clone was counted a few times. V usage is TRBV30 and J usage is TRBJ1-5; D is perhaps TRBD1 (5 bases). V lost 3 bases to trimming and J lost 7 bases, with 16 bases between them. The CDR3 consists of 14 residues. Germline V CDR1 and CDR2: GTSNPN, SVGIG (reference sequence). The CDR3 loop is CAWSGDHRGQPQHF. DNA for the CDR3: TGTGCCTGGAGCGGGGATCACCGGGGGCAGCCCCAGCATTTT.

The chain combines TRBV5-1 with TRBJ2-1, with 9 bases that match TRBD2. There are 15 residues in the CDR3. Germline CDR1 reads SGHRS; CDR2 reads YFSETQ. Trimming cost V 4 bases and J 4 bases; bases outside gene matches: 6. The CDR3 reads CASSKSSGVYNEQFF. DNA of the CDR3: TGCGCCAGCAGCAAGTCTAGCGGGGTATACAATGAGCAGTTCTTC. Full variable domain (outside the CDR3, taken from reference TRBV5-1 and TRBJ2-1): KAGVTQTPRYLIKTRGQQVTLSCSPISGHRSVSWYQQTPGQGLQFLFEYFSETQRNKGNFPGRFSGRQFSNSRSEMNVSTLELGDSALYLCASSKSSGVYNEQFFGPGTRLTVL.

V is TRBV7-9 and J is TRBJ1-2, with D possibly TRBD1 on 5 matching bases. The CDR3 has 15 residues. In germline, CDR1 is SEHNR, CDR2 FQNEAQ (reference sequence). V shed 2 bases and J shed 3 bases, with 13 bases lying between them. The CDR3 loop is CASSLSGQPHYGYTF. CDR3 nucleotide sequence: TGTGCCAGCAGCTTATCAGGACAACCACACTATGGCTACACCTTC.

The chain employs TRBV7-8 and TRBJ2-3; the D is unclear. V lost 6 bases, J lost 3 bases, and 7 bases lay in between. Looked up from germline, CDR1 is SGHVS and CDR2 is FQNEAQ. The CDR3 is 12 residues long. The CDR3 coding sequence is TGTGCCAGCAGGGACGAGACAGATACGCAGTATTTT. It translates to CASRDETDTQYF.

This clone was picked up one time. The rearrangement uses TRBV6-5 and TRBJ2-7, with 10 bases that match TRBD1. Trimming cost V 0 bases and J 6 bases; bases outside gene matches: 2. Germline V lookup: CDR1 MNHEY, CDR2 SVGAGI. The CDR3 has 14 residues. CDR3 loop: CASSYSTGGIEQYF. CDR3 in DNA: TGTGCCAGCAGTTACTCGACAGGGGGCATCGAGCAGTACTTC.

This clone was seen a handful of times. The J gene is TRBJ2-7, the V gene TRBV7-9, with D tentatively TRBD1 (6 bases). V was pared by 5 bases and J by 2 bases, with 10 bases between. Germline V gives CDR1 SEHNR, CDR2 FQNEAQ (reference sequence). The CDR3 is 13 residues long. The chain's CDR3 is CASSAGQPYEQYF. The CDR3 DNA reads as TGTGCCAGCAGCGCCGGACAGCCCTACGAGCAGTACTTC.

The CDR3 region has the DNA TGTGCCAGCAGCTTAGGGGGAGGGGGTCCCCCCTACAATGAGCAGTTCTTC. It codes for CASSLGGGGPPYNEQFF. V usage is TRBV7-2 and J usage is TRBJ2-1; tentative D call: TRBD2 (7 bases). Trimming stripped 1 base from V and 2 bases from J, with 15 bases between. In germline, CDR1 is SGHTA, CDR2 FQGNSA. This CDR3 contains 17 residues.

Remarks on this clone: One junction end does not reproduce the germline sequence, and a read error may be involved. This CDR3 reads CASSLDRANTEAFF. As DNA, the CDR3 is TGTGCCAGCAGCTTGGATAGGGCCAACACTGAAGCTTTCTTT. The gene calls are TRBV5-3 and TRBJ1-1; D is uncertain. TRBV5-3 is labeled an ORF, and its function is uncertain. The CDR3 covers 14 residues.

V and J are TRBV19 and TRBJ2-1; 10 nucleotides agree with TRBD1. With 5 bases clipped from V and 6 bases from J, the junction kept 4 bases outside the gene matches. The length of the CDR3 is 14 residues. Germline V gives CDR1 LNHDA, CDR2 SQIVND (reference sequence). This CDR3 is CASSWDRGSNEQFF. The CDR3 DNA sequence: TGTGCCAGTAGTTGGGACAGGGGTTCCAATGAGCAGTTCTTC.

As regards this clone: Other DNA sequences of this sample code for an identical CDR3. This chain uses TRBV4-3 with TRBJ2-3; 10 bases align to TRBD2. The CDR3 is 15 residues long. The germline gives CDR1 LGHNA, CDR2 YSLEER. V gave up 1 base and J gave up 4 bases; unmatched junction bases: 2. CDR3: CASSQGGLAADTQYF. In DNA, the CDR3 is TGCGCCAGCAGCCAAGGTGGACTAGCGGCAGATACGCAGTATTTT.

V and J are TRBV6-5 and TRBJ2-7, with a weak D call TRBD2 (5 bases). CDR1 and CDR2 (germline): MNHEY, SVGAGI. V was clipped by 9 bases and J by 0 bases, with 9 bases between them. The CDR3 totals 12 residues. CDR3 in DNA: TGTGCCAGTGGGAGCAGCTCCTACGAGCAGTACTTC. The encoded protein is CASGSSSYEQYF.

The gene calls are TRBV7-2 and TRBJ2-6; D uncertain. Germline loops: CDR1 SGHTA, CDR2 FQGNSA. The CDR3 loop spans 15 amino acids. The V gene lost 5 bases and the J gene lost 0 bases, with 8 bases spanning the gap. CDR3: CASSSYLSGANVLTF. DNA of the CDR3: TGTGCCAGCAGCAGTTATCTCTCTGGGGCCAACGTCCTGACTTTC.

This chain joins TRBV5-1 and TRBJ1-3; 11 bases map to TRBD1. The V and J ends lost 4 bases and 5 bases, in that order; junction bases with no gene match: 5. Germline assignment: CDR1 SGHRS and CDR2 YFSETQ. This CDR3 has 15 amino acids. CDR3 amino acids: CASSHGQGARNTIYF. The CDR3 coding sequence is TGCGCCAGCAGCCACGGACAGGGGGCTCGAAACACCATATATTTT.

The genes are TRBV28 and TRBJ2-1, with D perhaps being TRBD1 or TRBD2 (5 bases each). Trimming shortened V by 5 bases and J by 0 bases, and 20 bases separated the two germline ends. There are 18 residues in the CDR3. Germline V gene data show CDR1 as MDHEN and CDR2 as SYDVKM. This chain's CDR3 is CASSPPPRDLPSYNEQFF. The DNA for the CDR3 is TGTGCCAGCAGTCCACCCCCCCGGGACCTTCCCTCCTACAATGAGCAGTTCTTC.

This chain joins TRBV10-3 and TRBJ2-7; D gene ambiguous. Looked up from germline, CDR1 is ENHRY and CDR2 is SYGVKD. CDR3 size: 13 residues. Trimming stripped 0 bases from V and 3 bases from J, with 6 bases between. The CDR3 DNA reads TGTGCCATCAGTGAGTCAGACTTCTACGAGCAGTACTTC. Translating gives CAISESDFYEQYF.

The table lists this clone with a count of one. V is TRBV10-3 and J is TRBJ1-1; D gene unclear. Trimming removed 2 bases at V and 0 bases at J, with 16 bases between. Germline loops: CDR1 ENHRY, CDR2 SYGVKD. The CDR3 consists of 17 residues. Written as DNA, the CDR3 is TGTGCCATCAGTGAGAAAGGCGTAGGTCAGTTGAACACTGAAGCTTTCTTT. This translates into CAISEKGVGQLNTEAFF.

This clone came up once. This chain links TRBV5-4 with TRBJ2-1; 8 nucleotides agree with TRBD1. Per germline, CDR1 SGHNT and CDR2 YYREEE (reference sequence). With 4 bases clipped from V and 9 bases from J, the junction kept 21 bases outside the gene matches. The CDR3 runs to 18 residues. The CDR3 protein is CASSQVLQGAGTWGEQFF. The CDR3 region has the DNA TGTGCCAGCAGCCAAGTTCTCCAGGGGGCCGGAACGTGGGGTGAGCAGTTCTTC.

The V call is TRBV2, the J call TRBJ2-7; no definite D call. V dropped 7 bases and J dropped 6 bases, with 7 bases sitting between them. Germline V CDR1 and CDR2: SNHLY, FYNNEI. The CDR3 contains 10 residues. The CDR3 DNA reads TGTGCCAGCATAGCTCGCGAGCAGTACTTC. It is translated as CASIAREQYF.

V and J are TRBV27 and TRBJ1-5; D possibly corresponds to TRBD1 (5 bases). This CDR3 has 13 amino acids. Germline lookup yields CDR1 MNHEY and CDR2 SMNVEV (reference sequence). V gave up 8 bases and J gave up 5 bases, with 13 bases separating them. The chain's CDR3 is CASSPGGDQPQHF. The DNA of the CDR3 is TGTGCCAGCTCGCCCGGGGGAGATCAGCCCCAGCATTTT.

This sequence joins TRBV11-2 and TRBJ2-7, with D possibly being TRBD2 (5 bases). Trimming took off 2 bases at V and 2 bases at J, with 13 bases between the two ends. CDR3 size: 15 residues. The germline gives CDR1 SGHAT, CDR2 FQNNGV. CDR3 protein: CASSLWASPTYEQYF. In DNA form, the CDR3 reads TGTGCCAGCAGCTTATGGGCTAGCCCAACCTACGAGCAGTACTTC.

This clone was observed a single time. CDR3 bases: TGTGCCAGCAGCCTACTAGTCGGCCCCCAAGAGACCCAGTACTTC. It encodes CASSLLVGPQETQYF. This chain joins TRBV7-3 and TRBJ2-5; possible D gene TRBD2, 5 bases. The CDR3 extends over 15 amino acids. Trimming took 5 bases from V and 1 from J, leaving 14 bases between them. The germline V gene encodes CDR1 SGHTA and CDR2 FQGTGA.